Shown below are 29 T cell receptor beta chains from a single sample sequenced in a study of CD8 T cells in Susac syndrome. After extraction with the RNeasy kit, 0.5 to 1 ug of the RNA was reverse transcribed using random hexamers. MiXCR, run by TCRdb on the immunoSEQ multiplex PCR reads, gives a single entry per CDR3 protein. The table shows about 150,000 distinct CDR3 sequences, with around 96% occurring only once. The sample consisted of CD8+ T cells from PBMCs. These receptors were collected from a human donor with multiple sclerosis.

The J gene is TRBJ1-5, the V gene TRBV12-3 or TRBV12-4; 7 bases line up with TRBD1. Unmatched junction bases numbered 7, after V lost 7 bases and J lost 7 bases. The CDR3 runs 13 residues. CDR3 in amino acids: CASNLGTAQPQHF. CDR3 bases: TGTGCCAGCAACCTCGGGACAGCACAGCCCCAGCATTTT.

This sequence joins TRBV19 and TRBJ2-4; TRBD2 matches 7 bases. Germline CDR1 LNHDA, CDR2 SQIVND (reference sequence). The CDR3 runs to 20 residues. After removal of 6 bases from V and 0 bases from J, the junction contained 20 bases not matched to a gene. The DNA of the CDR3 is TGTGCCAGTAGCCTGGGGGAGGGCTCTTACGCTTCCTTAGCCAAAAACATTCAGTACTTC. Translation: CASSLGEGSYASLAKNIQYF.

The chain links TRBV15 to TRBJ1-6; TRBD1 is a possible D gene (6 bases). The V gene lost 0 bases and the J gene lost 10 bases, with 13 bases spanning the gap. Per germline, CDR1 LNHNV and CDR2 YYDKDF (reference sequence). This CDR3 is 15 amino acids long. The CDR3 bases are TGTGCCACCAGCAGAGATCAGGGGAGCGGCTCACCCCTCCACTTT. This encodes CATSRDQGSGSPLHF.

The genes are TRBV28 and TRBJ1-1; 7 bases fit TRBD1. Germline V gene data show CDR1 as MDHEN and CDR2 as SYDVKM. The CDR3 totals 15 residues. Trimming cost V 8 bases and J 2 bases; bases outside gene matches: 11. The CDR3 spells CASQPFRTGNTEAFF. The DNA of the CDR3 is TGTGCCAGCCAACCCTTTAGGACAGGTAACACTGAAGCTTTCTTT.

The genes are TRBV20-1 and TRBJ2-1; D perhaps matches TRBD1 (6 bases). Germline CDR1 is DFQATT and CDR2 is SNEGSKA (reference sequence). The V end lost 3 bases, the J end lost 5 bases, and 17 bases lay between the germline ends. This CDR3 comprises 15 residues. The CDR3 is CSARSFRDTDNEQFF. DNA for the CDR3: TGCAGTGCTAGGTCATTCCGGGACACTGACAATGAGCAGTTCTTC.

V gene TRBV6-1 combines with J gene TRBJ1-5; possible D gene TRBD1, 5 bases. Germline V CDR1 and CDR2: MNHNS, SASEGT. Trimming cost V 4 bases and J 2 bases, with 9 bases left between them. The CDR3 length is 14 residues. DNA for the CDR3: TGTGCCAGCAGTGGGAAACAGGGCAATCAGCCCCAGCATTTT. It translates to CASSGKQGNQPQHF.

The genes are TRBV7-8 and TRBJ1-1; D unresolved. Germline V lookup: CDR1 SGHVS, CDR2 FQNEAQ. CDR3 length: 13 residues. V lost 1 base, J lost 8 bases, and 11 bases lay in between. The CDR3 nucleotides are TGTGCCAGCAGCTTAGAATCCGCCTCGGAAGCTTTCTTT. This gives the protein CASSLESASEAFF.

The rearrangement links TRBV27 to TRBJ1-5, with D perhaps matching TRBD1 (5 bases). V was trimmed by 2 bases and J by 4 bases, leaving 12 bases between them. The CDR3 runs to 15 residues. Germline V gene lookup returns CDR1 MNHEY and CDR2 SMNVEV (reference sequence). The CDR3 nucleotides are TGTGCCAGCAGTTTAAGTTACAAGGGGAATCAGCCCCAGCATTTT. This codes for CASSLSYKGNQPQHF.

The chain recombines TRBV25-1 with TRBJ2-2; 7 bases agree with TRBD1. Per germline, CDR1 MGHDK and CDR2 SYGVNS. The CDR3 runs 15 residues. The V and J ends lost 5 bases and 5 bases, in that order; junction bases with no gene match: 8. CDR3: CASSSQQGRTGELFF. The DNA for the CDR3 is TGTGCCAGCAGTTCACAACAGGGGAGAACCGGGGAGCTGTTTTTT.

This sequence joins TRBV9 and TRBJ1-1; possible D gene TRBD1, 5 bases. Trimming cost V 3 bases and J 0 bases, with 15 bases left between them. The CDR3 runs 16 residues. Germline V gene lookup returns CDR1 SGDLS and CDR2 YYNGEE. CDR3 residues: CASSANPTEVNTEAFF. The DNA of the CDR3 is TGTGCCAGCAGCGCCAACCCGACAGAAGTGAACACTGAAGCTTTCTTT.

V and J are TRBV20-1 and TRBJ1-2; D unclear. With 0 bases removed from V and 4 bases from J, the gap between germline ends came to 12 bases. Germline values: CDR1 DFQATT, CDR2 SNEGSKA (reference sequence). The CDR3 is 14 residues long. The CDR3 loop is CSARDPEGIYGYTF. The CDR3 bases are TGCAGTGCTAGAGATCCGGAAGGGATCTATGGCTACACCTTC.

The genes are TRBV7-9 and TRBJ2-7; a possible D gene is TRBD1 (5 bases). The germline V gene has CDR1 SEHNR and CDR2 FQNEAQ (reference sequence). This CDR3 contains 12 residues. The V and J ends lost 9 bases and 4 bases respectively, with 13 bases between them. The CDR3 coding sequence is TGTGCCAGTTCCCCCAGGGTTTACGAGCAGTACTTC. It translates to CASSPRVYEQYF.

The chain couples TRBV9 to TRBJ2-3, with unresolved D. Germline V gene data show CDR1 as SGDLS and CDR2 as YYNGEE. The CDR3 extends over 14 amino acids. Trimming removed 7 bases at V and 3 bases at J, with 15 bases between. CDR3: CASSEGPATDTQYF. The CDR3, as DNA: TGTGCCAGCTCCGAAGGCCCAGCAACAGATACGCAGTATTTT.

The rearrangement uses TRBV6-2 or TRBV6-3 and TRBJ2-7, with 11 bases aligning to TRBD2. Trimming took 0 bases from V and 6 from J; bases not matched to a gene: 7. This CDR3 has 16 residues. CDR1 and CDR2 (germline): MNHEY, SVGEGT. The CDR3 protein is CASSYSERTSGFEQYF. DNA of the CDR3: TGTGCCAGCAGTTACTCGGAGCGGACTAGCGGGTTCGAGCAGTACTTC.

This clonotype is a singleton in its sample. CDR3 amino acids: CASSVALQGGSYGYTF. The CDR3 DNA is TGTGCCAGCAGCGTAGCTCTCCAGGGCGGGAGCTATGGCTACACCTTC. V and J are TRBV9 and TRBJ1-2; D possibly corresponds to TRBD1 (5 bases). Germline V CDR1 and CDR2: SGDLS, YYNGEE. Trimming pared 0 bases from V and 4 bases from J, leaving 16 bases between. The CDR3 is 16 amino acids. The whole variable domain, filled in from reference TRBV9 and TRBJ1-2, reads DSGVTQTPKHLITATGQRVTLRCSPRSGDLSVYWYQQSLDQGLQFLIQYYNGEERAKGNILERFSAQQFPDLHSELNLSSLELGDSALYFCASSVALQGGSYGYTFGSGTRLTVV.

V gene TRBV30 combines with J gene TRBJ1-2, with 7 bases that match TRBD1. V lost 0 bases, J lost 4 bases, and 8 bases stayed unmatched. The CDR3 spans 15 residues. Germline V gene sequence: CDR1 GTSNPN, CDR2 SVGIG (reference sequence). The CDR3, as DNA: TGTGCCTGGAGTGTCCCGGGACAGCCTCTCTATGGCTACACCTTC. It is translated as CAWSVPGQPLYGYTF.

The CDR3 region is CASSLEQGYEQYF. The CDR3 coding sequence is TGTGCCAGCAGTTTAGAACAGGGCTACGAGCAGTACTTC. This chain connects TRBV12-3 or TRBV12-4 to TRBJ2-7, with TRBD1 as a possible D gene (6 bases). The CDR3 has 13 amino acids. V gave up 1 base and J gave up 3 bases, with 7 bases separating them.

J is TRBJ2-7 and V is TRBV28; D is possibly TRBD1 or TRBD2 (5 bases each). Trimming removed 5 bases at V and 6 bases at J, with 17 bases between. Germline assignment: CDR1 MDHEN and CDR2 SYDVKM. The CDR3 length is 14 residues. CDR3 sequence: CASSRDGRRGEQYF. The DNA of the CDR3 is TGTGCCAGCAGTCGGGACGGGCGCCGGGGCGAGCAGTACTTC.

This CDR3 is CASSDPPDRGGPEAFF. The CDR3 region has the DNA TGTGCCAGCAGCGATCCCCCTGACAGGGGAGGACCTGAAGCTTTCTTT. The chain uses TRBV7-9 and TRBJ1-1; 8 nucleotides match TRBD1. CDR1 and CDR2 (germline): SEHNR, FQNEAQ (reference sequence). J was trimmed by 6 bases and V by 5 bases; bases with no gene match: 14. The CDR3 sequence is 16 residues long.

This chain links TRBV28 with TRBJ2-1; D is perhaps TRBD2 (5 bases). The V gene's germline CDR1 is MDHEN and CDR2 SYDVKM. Deletions cut 2 bases from V and 5 bases from J, with 7 bases between. The CDR3 contains 13 residues. This CDR3 reads CASSLGGHNEQFF. The CDR3 coding sequence is TGTGCCAGCAGTTTAGGCGGGCACAATGAGCAGTTCTTC.

V gene TRBV28 combines with J gene TRBJ2-3; 8 bases map to TRBD1. Germline values: CDR1 MDHEN, CDR2 SYDVKM. With V trimmed by 7 bases and J by 5 bases, 5 bases remained unmatched. This CDR3 has 13 amino acids. The CDR3 is CASKTGEGDTQYF. The CDR3 DNA sequence: TGTGCCAGCAAGACAGGGGAAGGAGATACGCAGTATTTT.

The chain has TRBV6-1 and TRBJ2-4, with 7 bases identical to TRBD2. The CDR3 runs to 15 residues. Germline CDR1 and CDR2: MNHNS and SASEGT. V lost 2 bases and J lost 8; bases outside the gene matches: 9. CDR3 sequence: CASSEPRGREYIQYF. The CDR3 nucleotides read TGTGCCAGCAGTGAACCCCGGGGGAGGGAATACATTCAGTACTTC.

V usage is TRBV5-1 and J usage is TRBJ2-1, with 7 bases fitting TRBD1. Unmatched junction bases numbered 2, after V lost 7 bases and J lost 1 base. The CDR3 is 13 residues long. Per the germline V gene, CDR1 is SGHRS and CDR2 is YFSETQ. CDR3 loop: CASGTESYNEQFF. The CDR3 region has the DNA TGCGCCAGCGGGACAGAGTCCTACAATGAGCAGTTCTTC.

The V gene is TRBV4-3, the J gene TRBJ1-1; D unresolved. CDR1 is LGHNA, CDR2 YSLEER, per germline. V was trimmed by 3 bases and J by 6 bases, leaving 17 bases between them. The CDR3 sequence is 15 residues long. The CDR3 DNA reads as TGCGCCAGCAGCCAGGGCAGTTGGGATTTATCTGAAGCTTTCTTT. Encoded protein: CASSQGSWDLSEAFF.

The rearrangement joins TRBV11-3 to TRBJ2-7; D is ambiguous. This CDR3 has 13 amino acids. The V gene lost 5 bases and the J gene lost 3 bases, with 11 bases spanning the gap. Germline CDR1 is SGHNT and CDR2 is YENEEA. CDR3 residues: CASSDGAVYEQYF. The CDR3 region has the DNA TGTGCCAGCAGCGACGGAGCAGTCTACGAGCAGTACTTC.

V usage is TRBV27 and J usage is TRBJ1-1; D call uncertain. With 8 bases removed from V and 6 bases from J, the gap between germline ends came to 16 bases. The CDR3 runs to 13 residues. Germline values: CDR1 MNHEY, CDR2 SMNVEV (reference sequence). CDR3: CASSISRIAEAFF. CDR3 nucleotides: TGTGCCAGCTCTATTTCACGGATCGCTGAAGCTTTCTTT.

This clonotype occurred once. The CDR3 reads CAWRGWYGYTF. As DNA, the CDR3 is TGTGCCTGGAGGGGCTGGTATGGCTACACCTTC. This chain connects TRBV30 to TRBJ1-2, with D hard to call. Germline assignment: CDR1 GTSNPN and CDR2 SVGIG (reference sequence). V gave up 3 bases and J gave up 5 bases, with 7 bases separating them. The CDR3 extends over 11 amino acids.

The chain links TRBV9 to TRBJ2-1, with 8 bases identical to TRBD1. V shed 3 bases and J 8 bases; nucleotides not matched to a gene: 10. This CDR3 is built from 15 residues. CDR1 SGDLS and CDR2 YYNGEE come from the germline V gene. CDR3 protein: CASSATGGRSHEQFF. The CDR3 nucleotides are TGTGCCAGCAGCGCTACAGGGGGTCGCTCTCATGAGCAGTTCTTC.

The chain combines TRBV13 with TRBJ1-1; no reliable D call. The CDR3 covers 13 residues. Germline lookup yields CDR1 PRHDT and CDR2 FYEKMQ (reference sequence). V lost 5 bases, J lost 1 base, and 8 bases lay in between. The CDR3 sequence: CASSNSQNTEAFF. The CDR3 nucleotides are TGTGCCAGCAGCAACAGCCAGAACACTGAAGCTTTCTTT.